The clone carrying this T cell receptor beta chain was seen only once. Its antigen is currently unknown. A much bigger clone sits one base away, suggesting this may be a read error. These data originate in a study of liver allograft versus peripheral blood T cells. Background on the study: Comparative analysis was performed on T cell receptor repertoires from transplanted livers and from recipients' peripheral blood. Points from the study as a whole: Within liver allografts, T cell receptor repertoires were reportedly different from those in peripheral blood.

TCRdb reprocessed the reads via MiXCR and lists one record per CDR3 protein. This table holds 9,700 or so distinct CDR3 sequences, 20% to 30% found once. Germline loops: CDR1 MNHNS, CDR2 SASEGT. The CDR3 length is 14 residues. Trimming stripped 4 bases from V and 5 bases from J, with 13 bases between. The sequence derives from a human patient who had a liver transplant. The T cells may come from the graft donor. The J gene is TRBJ2-3, the V gene TRBV6-1; TRBD2 might be the D (6 bases). The CDR3 loop is CASSAGRPGDTQYF. The CDR3 DNA follows: TGTGCCAGCAGTGCGGGGAGGCCAGGAGATACGCAGTATTTT.